Listed below are T cell receptor beta chains from one sample, sequenced in a study of shared clonotypes between healthy human individuals. Clones were read by immunoSEQ multiplex PCR, and TCRdb kept only the in-frame ones, dropping some. The sample consists of about 100,000 clones, more than 45% of them appearing once. The sequencing input was PBMCs. Receptors originate from a woman in her 40s in good health. Some clones in this sample may be carry-over from other donors' samples. Each CDR3 is given with its conserved first and last residue. A D gene is named only where the DNA matches it firmly. Expanded clones get a size class; other rows say once, few or many, or leave the size out.

D	V	size	J	DNA	CDR3
TRBD2	TRBV5-1	many	TRBJ2-1	TGCGCCAGCAGCACCGGACTAGAGGGGAATGAGCAGTTCTTC	CASSTGLEGNEQFF
.	TRBV5-6	.	TRBJ2-5	TGTGCCAGCAGCTATGATTTCAATCAAGAGACCCAGTACTTC	CASSYDFNQETQYF
.	TRBV9	.	TRBJ2-1	TGTGCCAGCAGCGTAGACAGTAGGGGCAATGAGCAGTTCTTC	CASSVDSRGNEQFF
.	TRBV6-1	.	TRBJ2-5	TGTGCCAGCAGCTCGGAATACCAAGAGACCCAGTACTTC	CASSSEYQETQYF
.	TRBV5-1	few	TRBJ1-3	TGCGCCAGCAGCTTGGACCGGACAGCTGGAAACACCATATATTTT	CASSLDRTAGNTIYF
.	TRBV11-2	.	TRBJ2-7	TGCGCCAGCAGCCAGGGATTATCGGGACTCCGGGCCGAGCAGTACTTC	CASSQGLSGLRAEQYF
.	TRBV7-7	many	TRBJ2-3	TGTGCTAGCGCCCTATTACCCCTTGATACGCAGTATTTT	CASALLPLDTQYF
.	TRBV18	few	TRBJ1-1	TGTGCCAGCTCACCACCGGCCAGTAACACTGAAGCTTTCTTT	CASSPPASNTEAFF
.	TRBV28	many	TRBJ2-7	TGTGCCAGCACCTCCATGAGCTACGAGCAGTACTTC	CASTSMSYEQYF
.	TRBV7-8	.	TRBJ2-1	TGTGCCAGCAGCCACTTCGATCGGGCTCACAATGAGCAGTTCTTC	CASSHFDRAHNEQFF
.	TRBV4-2	.	TRBJ2-7	TGTGCCAGCAGCTTGGTGCCGGGGGCAAACGAGCAGTACTTC	CASSLVPGANEQYF
TRBD2	TRBV7-6	.	TRBJ2-7	TGTGCCAGCAGCAACCGTTTAGCGGGATTCCCCTACGAGCAGTACTTC	CASSNRLAGFPYEQYF
.	TRBV4-1	.	TRBJ2-3	TGCGCCAGCCGAGCGGGTGCTACGGCAGATACGCAGTATTTT	CASRAGATADTQYF
.	TRBV4-2	few	TRBJ2-7	TGTGCCAGCAGCCAAGATCGGAGTTTGAGCTCCTACGAGCAGTACTTC	CASSQDRSLSSYEQYF
TRBD2	TRBV11-3	.	TRBJ2-2	TGTGCCAGCAGCCAACTAGCGGGGGAAACCGGGGAGCTGTTTTTT	CASSQLAGETGELFF
.	TRBV19	.	TRBJ2-1	TGTGCCAGTAGTCCCGGGCCGAACAATGAGCAGTTCTTC	CASSPGPNNEQFF
.	TRBV29-1	.	TRBJ1-1	TGCAGCGTTGGGCTATCTCTGAACACTGAAGCTTTCTTT	CSVGLSLNTEAFF
.	TRBV30	few	TRBJ1-1	TGTGCCTGGAGTCTAGGACGGGCCACTGAAGCTTTCTTT	CAWSLGRATEAFF
TRBD2	TRBV19	.	TRBJ2-5	TGTGCCAGTGGACGGGGGGGCGAAGAGACCCAGTACTTC	CASGRGGEETQYF
.	TRBV30	.	TRBJ2-5	TGTGCCTGGGGTGTAGTTGAAGAGACCCAGTACTTC	CAWGVVEETQYF
TRBD1	TRBV6-1	.	TRBJ2-7	TGTGCCAGCAGTGAAGGGGACAGCTCCTACGAGCAGTACTTC	CASSEGDSSYEQYF
.	TRBV6-6	.	TRBJ2-1	TGTGCCAGCAGTTACTCGATTTTAGGGATCGATGAGCAGTTCTTC	CASSYSILGIDEQFF
.	TRBV18	many	TRBJ2-7	TGTGCCAGCTCACCGACAGACTCCTACGAGCAGTACTTC	CASSPTDSYEQYF
.	TRBV4-2	.	TRBJ2-5	TGTGCCAGCAGCCAAGACCCCAGGGGTGGTGAGACCCAGTACTTC	CASSQDPRGGETQYF
TRBD1	TRBV5-6	many	TRBJ2-7	TGTGCCAGCAGGGACAGGGCGGCCTACGAGCAGTACTTC	CASRDRAAYEQYF
TRBD2	TRBV4-1	once	TRBJ2-7	TGCGCCAGCAGCCTGGGGACTAGCGGGACCTACGAGCAGTACTTC	CASSLGTSGTYEQYF
.	TRBV29-1	once	TRBJ2-7	TGCAGCGTTGAAGACAGTCGCGAGCAGTACTTC	CSVEDSREQYF
TRBD1	TRBV15	.	TRBJ1-2	TGTGCCACCAGCAGAGCCTCCGGGACAGCAGGATCCAACTATGGCTACACCTTC	CATSRASGTAGSNYGYTF
.	TRBV23-1	.	TRBJ2-6	TGCGCCAGCAGTCAAGGGACTCTACCCTTCTCTGGGGCCAACGTCCTGACTTTC	CASSQGTLPFSGANVLTF
.	TRBV4-1	few	TRBJ2-7	TGCGCCAGCAGCCAAGGTCGGGGGGCGTTCTACGAGCAGTACTTC	CASSQGRGAFYEQYF
TRBD2	TRBV4-3	.	TRBJ2-7	TGCGCCAGCAGCCGGGATAGCGGGAGCTCCTACGAGCAGTACTTC	CASSRDSGSSYEQYF
.	TRBV4-2	once	TRBJ2-3	TGTGCCAGCAGCCGAGATCGGGCTGCATCTAGCACAGATACGCAGTGTTTT	CASSRDRAASSTDTQCF
TRBD1	TRBV6-1	many	TRBJ2-7	TGTGCCAGCAGTGAAGGGGCAGGGGGCTCCTACGAGCAGTACTTC	CASSEGAGGSYEQYF
.	TRBV4-1	.	TRBJ2-7	TGCGCCAGCAGCCTGGGGGGCAGGATACACGAGCAGTACTTC	CASSLGGRIHEQYF
.	TRBV15	many	TRBJ2-2	TGTGCCACCAGCAGAGATCGCACCGGGGAGCTGTTTTTT	CATSRDRTGELFF
.	TRBV19	.	TRBJ2-3	TGTGCCAGTAGTGAGGGGGACGGCACAGATACGCAGTATTTT	CASSEGDGTDTQYF
.	TRBV28	.	TRBJ2-7	TGTGCCAGCAGTCCCTGGGCCGACGGCCAGTCCTACGAGCAGTACTTC	CASSPWADGQSYEQYF
.	TRBV18	.	TRBJ2-7	TGTGCCAGCTCACCACCCGGGGTACCCTACGAGCAGTACTTC	CASSPPGVPYEQYF
TRBD1	TRBV7-9	.	TRBJ2-5	TGTGCCAGCAGCCGTCGGACAGGAAGCCAAGAGACCCAGTACTTC	CASSRRTGSQETQYF
.	TRBV7-2	.	TRBJ2-1	TGTGCCAGCAGCTTAGGGAGAAATATCGTCGTGGATGAGCAGTTCTTC	CASSLGRNIVVDEQFF
.	TRBV28	few	TRBJ2-7	TGTGCCAGCACTCCACTGGGCAGCTCCTACGAGCAGTACTTC	CASTPLGSSYEQYF
.	TRBV30	.	TRBJ2-3	TGTGCCTGGACCCATGGAAGGTCGCACACAGATACGCAGTATTTT	CAWTHGRSHTDTQYF
TRBD1	TRBV30	.	TRBJ1-1	TGTGCCCGCCGGGACAGGGGTCCGAACACTGAAGCTTTCTTT	CARRDRGPNTEAFF
.	TRBV4-2	few	TRBJ1-2	TGTGCCAGCAGCTTGCGGTTGGGGGGAGCTAACTATGGCTACACCTTC	CASSLRLGGANYGYTF
.	TRBV15	.	TRBJ2-7	TGTGCCACCAGCAGAGATCGCGCGGGCAGCTCCTACGAGCAGTACTTC	CATSRDRAGSSYEQYF
.	TRBV29-1	few	TRBJ2-7	TGCAGCGCCCTCTCCTACGAGCAGTACTTC	CSALSYEQYF